Presented here are 23 T cell receptor beta chains from one specimen sequenced in a study of T cells expressing NK-cell markers. TCRdb re-analyzed the 5' RACE reads; it lists each CDR3 protein once, without DNA. Recorded here are about 140,000 distinct CDR3 sequences; the top ten clones represent 9% to 15%. Input material: blood T cells: a sorted CD56 or NKG2C T cell subset, CD4+ or CD8+ T cells, or bulk PBMC T cells (not recorded which). These receptors came from a man aged 18 to 30 in good health.

The chain combines TRBV11-2 with TRBJ2-2; absent DNA, TCRdb's TRBD2 call cannot be checked. Germline CDR1 is SGHAT and CDR2 is FQNNGV. The CDR3 runs to 18 residues. CDR3 in amino acids: CASSRPTSGSLEPRELFF.

The V and J genes are TRBV7-6 and TRBJ1-1; there is no DNA to check the TCRdb D call of TRBD1. The CDR3 is 13 residues long. Germline CDR1 reads SGHVS; CDR2 reads FNYEAQ. The CDR3 reads CASSPGINTEAFF.

The V gene is TRBV27, the J gene TRBJ1-5. The germline gives CDR1 MNHEY, CDR2 SMNVEV (reference sequence). This CDR3 region has 13 residues. The CDR3 spells CASSLGKDQPQHF.

This rearrangement joins TRBV12-5 to TRBJ2-5; lacking DNA, the TRBD2 call made by TCRdb goes unchecked. This CDR3 comprises 20 residues. CDR1 and CDR2 from the germline V gene are LGHNT and FRNRAP. The chain's CDR3 is CASDPDMVTSGRVSPETQYF.

The chain employs TRBV12-3 or TRBV12-4 and TRBJ2-5; TCRdb returns TRBD1, unconfirmable since there is no DNA. This CDR3 has 13 residues. The CDR3 sequence: CASSPHLGETQYF.

The chain is built from TRBV6-1 and TRBJ2-5; checking the TCRdb D call of TRBD1 is not possible without DNA. This CDR3 region has 15 residues. Germline values: CDR1 MNHNS, CDR2 SASEGT. CDR3 sequence reads: CASRHPGTGGETQYF.

CDR3 sequence: CASSSPTSGRGSYNEQFF. The chain employs TRBV11-1 and TRBJ2-1; the TRBD2 assignment by TCRdb is unverifiable without DNA. Per germline, CDR1 SGHAT and CDR2 FQDESV (reference sequence). CDR3 size: 18 residues.

CDR3 protein: CGSSWRQENEQYF. The gene calls are TRBV7-6 and TRBJ2-7; TCRdb outputs TRBD1, but without DNA this stays unchecked. The CDR3 has 13 amino acids. Germline V lookup: CDR1 SGHVS, CDR2 FNYEAQ.

This chain links TRBV10-3 with TRBJ2-7; TCRdb's D call, TRBD1, is unchecked because there is no DNA. The V gene's germline CDR1 is ENHRY and CDR2 SYGVKD. There are 15 residues in the CDR3. The CDR3 loop reads CAISTGGPSSYEQYF.

The CDR3: CASGYSGNEQFF. This chain uses TRBV27 with TRBJ2-1; the D call of TRBD2 rests on TCRdb alone, since no DNA is present to check it. This CDR3 spans 12 amino acids. Germline values: CDR1 MNHEY, CDR2 SMNVEV (reference sequence).

The chain has TRBV6-5 and TRBJ1-5; no DNA is available, so the TRBD1 call from TCRdb remains unchecked. Germline V gene data show CDR1 as MNHEY and CDR2 as SVGAGI. The CDR3 contains 14 residues. CDR3 protein: CASQDRVRNQPQHF.

This sequence joins TRBV5-1 and TRBJ1-4. Germline CDR1 reads SGHRS; CDR2 reads YFSETQ. This CDR3 region has 13 residues. The CDR3 sequence is CASRNEFNEKLFF.

J is TRBJ2-1 and V is TRBV7-9; TCRdb's D gene call, TRBD1, goes unchecked for lack of DNA. Germline CDR1 SEHNR, CDR2 FQNEAQ (reference sequence). The CDR3 runs to 13 residues. CDR3 protein: CASSPWGGHEQFF.

The chain has TRBV5-1 and TRBJ2-2. The CDR3 has 15 amino acids. Germline CDR1 and CDR2: SGHRS and YFSETQ. The CDR3 sequence: CASSLAPPNTGELFF.

This chain connects TRBV25-1 to TRBJ2-2; as DNA is missing, the TRBD2 call by TCRdb cannot be tested. Germline-derived CDR1 and CDR2 are MGHDK and SYGVNS. This CDR3 is built from 14 residues. The CDR3: CASSERAETGELFF.

CDR3: CSARSSFYYNEQFF. This chain joins TRBV20-1 and TRBJ2-1. This CDR3 is 14 amino acids long. Germline values: CDR1 DFQATT, CDR2 SNEGSKA (reference sequence).

CDR3 amino acids: CASSLEDTAYSPLHF. V gene TRBV5-5 combines with J gene TRBJ1-6; TCRdb calls TRBD1, which cannot be checked without DNA. This CDR3 region has 15 residues. From germline, CDR1 is SGHKS and CDR2 YYEKEE (reference sequence).

V and J are TRBV19 and TRBJ2-2; lacking DNA, the TRBD1 call made by TCRdb goes unchecked. The CDR3 has 14 residues. Germline lookup yields CDR1 LNHDA and CDR2 SQIVND (reference sequence). The CDR3 spells CASQDSPNTGELFF. The full variable domain, completed using reference TRBV19 and TRBJ2-2, is DGGITQSPKYLFRKEGQNVTLSCEQNLNHDAMYWYRQDPGQGLRLIYYSQIVNDFQKGDIAEGYSVSREKKESFPLTVTSAQKNPTAFYLCASQDSPNTGELFFGEGSRLTVL.

The gene calls are TRBV4-2 and TRBJ2-2; TCRdb indicates TRBD1, and absent DNA this call remains unverified. Germline CDR1 is LGHNA and CDR2 is YNFKEQ. The CDR3 extends over 17 amino acids. The CDR3 spells CASSQDLTGTGTGELFF.

The chain is built from TRBV7-9 and TRBJ2-1; absent DNA, TCRdb's TRBD2 call cannot be checked. CDR3 length: 13 residues. Germline CDR1 SEHNR, CDR2 FQNEAQ (reference sequence). CDR3 residues: CASSLALGGEQFF.

The chain couples TRBV27 to TRBJ1-1; absent DNA, TCRdb's TRBD1 call cannot be checked. Per the germline V gene, CDR1 is MNHEY and CDR2 is SMNVEV (reference sequence). CDR3 length: 11 amino acids. The CDR3 protein is CASRQGTEAFF.

The V call is TRBV6-2 or TRBV6-3, the J call TRBJ2-7. The CDR3 loop spans 12 amino acids. The germline V gene has CDR1 MNHEY and CDR2 SVGEGT. CDR3 protein: CASADLAYEQYF.

V and J are TRBV24-1 and TRBJ2-3; TCRdb reports TRBD2, a call that lacks DNA to check it against. CDR1 and CDR2 from the germline V gene are KGHDR and SFDVKD. This CDR3 spans 17 amino acids. The CDR3 here is CATSDKGLAGITDTQYF.